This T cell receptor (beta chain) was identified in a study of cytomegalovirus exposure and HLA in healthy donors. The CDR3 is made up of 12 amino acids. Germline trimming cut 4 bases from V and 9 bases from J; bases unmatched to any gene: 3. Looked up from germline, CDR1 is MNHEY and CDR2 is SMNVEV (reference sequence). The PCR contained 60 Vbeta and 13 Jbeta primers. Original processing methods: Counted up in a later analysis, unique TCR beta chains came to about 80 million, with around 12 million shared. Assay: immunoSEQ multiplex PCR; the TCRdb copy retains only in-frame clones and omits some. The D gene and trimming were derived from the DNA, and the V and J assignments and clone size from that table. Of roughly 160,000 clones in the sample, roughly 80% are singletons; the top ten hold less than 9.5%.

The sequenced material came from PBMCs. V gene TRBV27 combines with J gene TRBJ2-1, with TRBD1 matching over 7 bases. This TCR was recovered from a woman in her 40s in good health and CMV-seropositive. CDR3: CASSSDRVEQFF. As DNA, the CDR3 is TGTGCCAGCAGTTCCGACAGGGTTGAGCAGTTCTTC.